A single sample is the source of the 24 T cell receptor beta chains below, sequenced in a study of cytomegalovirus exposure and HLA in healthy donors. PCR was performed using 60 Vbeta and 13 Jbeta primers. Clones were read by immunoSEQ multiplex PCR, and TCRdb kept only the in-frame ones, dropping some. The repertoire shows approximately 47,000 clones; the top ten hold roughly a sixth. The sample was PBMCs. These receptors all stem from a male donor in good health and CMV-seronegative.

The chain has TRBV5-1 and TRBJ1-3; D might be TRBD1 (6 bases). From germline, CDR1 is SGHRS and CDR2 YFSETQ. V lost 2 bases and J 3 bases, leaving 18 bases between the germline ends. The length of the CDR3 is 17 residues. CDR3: CASSLGRTGLGGNTIYF. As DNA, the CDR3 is TGCGCCAGCAGCTTAGGGCGAACAGGGCTTGGTGGAAACACCATATATTTT.

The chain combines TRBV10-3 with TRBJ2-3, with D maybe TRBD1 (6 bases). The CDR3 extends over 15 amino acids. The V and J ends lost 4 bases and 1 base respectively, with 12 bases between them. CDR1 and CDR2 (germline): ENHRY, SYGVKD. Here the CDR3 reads CAISVAGVRTDTQYF. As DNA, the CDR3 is TGTGCCATCAGTGTAGCAGGGGTCCGCACAGATACGCAGTATTTT.

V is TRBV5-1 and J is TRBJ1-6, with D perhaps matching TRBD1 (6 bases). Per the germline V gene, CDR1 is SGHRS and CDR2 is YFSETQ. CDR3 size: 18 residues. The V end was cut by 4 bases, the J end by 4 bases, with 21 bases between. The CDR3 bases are TGCGCCAGCAGCGCCTCGAGGGGGGGGGCTGGTTATAATTCACCCCTCCACTTT. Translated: CASSASRGGAGYNSPLHF.

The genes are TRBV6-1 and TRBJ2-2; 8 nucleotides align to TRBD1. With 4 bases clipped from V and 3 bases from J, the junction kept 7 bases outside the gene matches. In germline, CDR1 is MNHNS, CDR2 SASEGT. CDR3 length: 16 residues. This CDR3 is CASSVYRGSYTGELFF. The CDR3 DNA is TGTGCCAGCAGTGTCTACAGGGGGTCATACACCGGGGAGCTGTTTTTT.

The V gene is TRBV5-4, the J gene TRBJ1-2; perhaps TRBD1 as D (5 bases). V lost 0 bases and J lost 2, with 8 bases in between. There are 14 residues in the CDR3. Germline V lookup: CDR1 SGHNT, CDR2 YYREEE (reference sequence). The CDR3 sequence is CASSLARGNYGYTF. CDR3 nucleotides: TGTGCCAGCAGCTTGGCCCGGGGGAACTATGGCTACACCTTC.

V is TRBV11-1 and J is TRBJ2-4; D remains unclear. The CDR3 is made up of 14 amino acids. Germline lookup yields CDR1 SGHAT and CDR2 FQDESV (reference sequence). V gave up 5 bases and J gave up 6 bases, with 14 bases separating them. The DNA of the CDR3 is TGTGCCAGCAGCACCCCAAGAAGAGGAAACATTCAGTACTTC. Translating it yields CASSTPRRGNIQYF.

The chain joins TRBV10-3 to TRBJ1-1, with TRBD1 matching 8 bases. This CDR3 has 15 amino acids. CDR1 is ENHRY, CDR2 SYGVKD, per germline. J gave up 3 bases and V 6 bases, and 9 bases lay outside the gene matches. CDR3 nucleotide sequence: TGTGCCATCAGGGACAGGGCCGGAGGGGACACTGAAGCTTTCTTT. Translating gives CAIRDRAGGDTEAFF.

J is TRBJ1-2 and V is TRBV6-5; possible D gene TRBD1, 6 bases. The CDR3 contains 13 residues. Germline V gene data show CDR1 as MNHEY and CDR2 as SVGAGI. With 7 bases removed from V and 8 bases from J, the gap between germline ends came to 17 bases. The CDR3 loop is CASTTRGFGGYTF. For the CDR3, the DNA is TGTGCCAGCACCACAAGGGGGTTTGGGGGCTACACCTTC.

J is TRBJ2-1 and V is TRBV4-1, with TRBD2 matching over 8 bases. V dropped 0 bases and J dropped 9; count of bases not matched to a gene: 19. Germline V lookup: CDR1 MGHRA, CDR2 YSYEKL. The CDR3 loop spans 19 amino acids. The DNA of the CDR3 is TGCGCCAGCAGCCAAGATGACGGAGGCGGGGGGCATCTCCGGAGTGAGCAGTTCTTC. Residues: CASSQDDGGGGHLRSEQFF.

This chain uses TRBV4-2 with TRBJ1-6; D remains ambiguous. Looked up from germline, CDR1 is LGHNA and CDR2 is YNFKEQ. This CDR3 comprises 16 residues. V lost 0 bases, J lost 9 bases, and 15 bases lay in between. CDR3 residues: CASSQDRGGEGSPLHF. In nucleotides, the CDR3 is TGTGCCAGCAGCCAAGACCGGGGAGGAGAAGGTTCACCCCTCCACTTT.

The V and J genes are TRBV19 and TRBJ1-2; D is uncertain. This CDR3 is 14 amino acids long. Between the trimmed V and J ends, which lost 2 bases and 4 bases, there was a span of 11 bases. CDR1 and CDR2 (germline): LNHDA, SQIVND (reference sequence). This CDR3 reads CASSIQAHVYGYTF. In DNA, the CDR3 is TGTGCCAGTAGTATACAGGCCCATGTCTATGGCTACACCTTC.

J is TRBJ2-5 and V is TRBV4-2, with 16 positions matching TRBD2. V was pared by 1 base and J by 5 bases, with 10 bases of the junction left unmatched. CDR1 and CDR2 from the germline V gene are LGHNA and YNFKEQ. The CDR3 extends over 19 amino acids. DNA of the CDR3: TGTGCCAGCAGCCAAGGGCACCTGGGACTAGCGGGGGGGCCGGAGACCCAGTACTTC. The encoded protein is CASSQGHLGLAGGPETQYF.

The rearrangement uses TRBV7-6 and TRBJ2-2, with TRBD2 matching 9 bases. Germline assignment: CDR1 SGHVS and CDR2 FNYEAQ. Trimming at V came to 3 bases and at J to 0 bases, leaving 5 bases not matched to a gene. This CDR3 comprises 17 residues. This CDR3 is CASSFPASGTNTGELFF. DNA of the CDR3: TGTGCCAGCAGCTTTCCTGCTAGCGGGACGAACACCGGGGAGCTGTTTTTT.

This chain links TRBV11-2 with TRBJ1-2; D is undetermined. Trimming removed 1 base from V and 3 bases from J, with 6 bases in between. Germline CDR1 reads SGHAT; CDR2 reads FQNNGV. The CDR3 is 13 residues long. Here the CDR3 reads CASSLVSDYGYTF. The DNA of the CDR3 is TGTGCCAGCAGCTTAGTCTCTGACTATGGCTACACCTTC.

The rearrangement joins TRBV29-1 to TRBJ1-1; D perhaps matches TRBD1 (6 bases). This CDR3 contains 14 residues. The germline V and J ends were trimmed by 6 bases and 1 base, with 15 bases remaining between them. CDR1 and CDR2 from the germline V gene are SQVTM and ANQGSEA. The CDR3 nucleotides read TGCAGCGTGCCCAGGGGATCAGGGAACACTGAAGCTTTCTTT. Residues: CSVPRGSGNTEAFF. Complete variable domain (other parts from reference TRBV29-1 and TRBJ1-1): SAVISQKPSRDICQRGTSLTIQCQVDSQVTMMFWYRQQPGQSLTLIATANQGSEATYESGFVIDKFPISRPNLTFSTLTVSNMSPEDSSIYLCSVPRGSGNTEAFFGQGTRLTVV.

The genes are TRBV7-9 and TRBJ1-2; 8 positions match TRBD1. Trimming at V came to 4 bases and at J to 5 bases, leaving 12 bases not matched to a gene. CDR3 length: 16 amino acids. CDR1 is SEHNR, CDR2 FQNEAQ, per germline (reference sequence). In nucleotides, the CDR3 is TGTGCCAGCAGCTCTACCTCGGACAGGGAGAGTTATGGCTACACCTTC. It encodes CASSSTSDRESYGYTF.

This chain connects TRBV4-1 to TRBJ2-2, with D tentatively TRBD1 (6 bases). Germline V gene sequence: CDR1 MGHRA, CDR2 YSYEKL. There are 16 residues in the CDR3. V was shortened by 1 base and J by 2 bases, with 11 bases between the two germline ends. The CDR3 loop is CASSQVPGANTGELFF. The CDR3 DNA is TGCGCCAGCAGCCAAGTTCCAGGGGCCAACACCGGGGAGCTGTTTTTT.

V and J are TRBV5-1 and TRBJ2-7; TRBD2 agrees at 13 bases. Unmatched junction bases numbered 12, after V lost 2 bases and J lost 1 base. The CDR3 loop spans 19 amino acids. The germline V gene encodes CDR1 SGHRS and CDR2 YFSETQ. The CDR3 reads CASSFWVSTSGGPSYEQYF. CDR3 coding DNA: TGCGCCAGCAGCTTCTGGGTTTCGACTAGCGGGGGGCCATCCTACGAGCAGTACTTC. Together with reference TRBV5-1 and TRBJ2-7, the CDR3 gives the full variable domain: KAGVTQTPRYLIKTRGQQVTLSCSPISGHRSVSWYQQTPGQGLQFLFEYFSETQRNKGNFPGRFSGRQFSNSRSEMNVSTLELGDSALYLCASSFWVSTSGGPSYEQYFGPGTRLTVT.

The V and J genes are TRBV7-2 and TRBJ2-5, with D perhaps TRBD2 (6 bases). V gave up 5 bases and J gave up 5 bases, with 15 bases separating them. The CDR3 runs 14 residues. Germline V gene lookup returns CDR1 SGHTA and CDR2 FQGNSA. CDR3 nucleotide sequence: TGTGCCAGCAGCGGCGGGGTGGGTAGTGAGACCCAGTACTTC. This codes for CASSGGVGSETQYF.

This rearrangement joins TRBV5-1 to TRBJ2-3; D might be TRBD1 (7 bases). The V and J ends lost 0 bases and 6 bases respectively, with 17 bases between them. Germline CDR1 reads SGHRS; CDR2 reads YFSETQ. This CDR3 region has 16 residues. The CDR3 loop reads CASSLEGQGGMDTQYF. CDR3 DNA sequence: TGCGCCAGCAGCTTGGAGGGCCAGGGGGGAATGGATACGCAGTATTTT.

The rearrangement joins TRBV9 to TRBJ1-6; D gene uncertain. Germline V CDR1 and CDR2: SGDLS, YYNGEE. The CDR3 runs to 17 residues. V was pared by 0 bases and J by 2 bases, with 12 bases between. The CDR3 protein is CASSVDSFFTYNSPLHF. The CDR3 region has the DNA TGTGCCAGCAGCGTAGACAGCTTTTTCACCTATAATTCACCCCTCCACTTT.

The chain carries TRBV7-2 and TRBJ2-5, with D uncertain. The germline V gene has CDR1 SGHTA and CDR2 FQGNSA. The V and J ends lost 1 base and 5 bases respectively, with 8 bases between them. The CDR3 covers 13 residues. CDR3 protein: CASSLGAGETQYF. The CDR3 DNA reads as TGTGCCAGCAGCTTAGGAGCCGGTGAGACCCAGTACTTC.

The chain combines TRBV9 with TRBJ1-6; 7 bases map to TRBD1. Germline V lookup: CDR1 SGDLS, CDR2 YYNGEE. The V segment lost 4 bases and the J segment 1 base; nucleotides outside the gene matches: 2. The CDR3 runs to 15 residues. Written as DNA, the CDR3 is TGTGCCAGCAGCCCAGGGGGGTCCTATAATTCACCCCTCCACTTT. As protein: CASSPGGSYNSPLHF.

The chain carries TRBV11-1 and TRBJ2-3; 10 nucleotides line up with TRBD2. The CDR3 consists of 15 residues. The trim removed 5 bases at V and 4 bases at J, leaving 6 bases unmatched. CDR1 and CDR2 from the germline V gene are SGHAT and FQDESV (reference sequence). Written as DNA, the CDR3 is TGTGCCAGCAGCCGACTAGCGGGTAACCCAGATACGCAGTATTTT. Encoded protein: CASSRLAGNPDTQYF.